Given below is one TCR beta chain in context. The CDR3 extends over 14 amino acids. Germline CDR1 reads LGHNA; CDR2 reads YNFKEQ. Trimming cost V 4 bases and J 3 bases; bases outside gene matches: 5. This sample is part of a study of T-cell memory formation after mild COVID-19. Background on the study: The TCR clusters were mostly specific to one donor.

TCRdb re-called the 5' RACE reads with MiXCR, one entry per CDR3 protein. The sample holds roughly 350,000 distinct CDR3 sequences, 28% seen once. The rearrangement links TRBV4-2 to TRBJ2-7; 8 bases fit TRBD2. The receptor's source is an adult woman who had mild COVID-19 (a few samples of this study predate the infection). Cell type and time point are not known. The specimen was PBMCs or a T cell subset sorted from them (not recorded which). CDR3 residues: CASSPRAGVYEQYF. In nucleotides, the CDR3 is TGTGCCAGCAGCCCCCGAGCGGGAGTCTACGAGCAGTACTTC.